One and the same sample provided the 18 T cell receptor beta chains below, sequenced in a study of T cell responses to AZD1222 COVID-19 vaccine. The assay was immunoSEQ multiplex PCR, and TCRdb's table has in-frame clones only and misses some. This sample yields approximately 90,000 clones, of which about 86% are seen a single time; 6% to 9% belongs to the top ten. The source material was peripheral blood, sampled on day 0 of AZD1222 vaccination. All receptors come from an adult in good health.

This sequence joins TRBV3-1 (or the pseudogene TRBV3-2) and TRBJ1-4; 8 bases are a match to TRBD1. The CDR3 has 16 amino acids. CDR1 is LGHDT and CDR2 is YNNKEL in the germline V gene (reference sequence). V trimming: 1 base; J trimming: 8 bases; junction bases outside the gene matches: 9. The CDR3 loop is CASSQATGTGNEKLFF. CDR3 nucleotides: TGTGCCAGCAGCCAAGCAACCGGGACAGGCAACGAAAAACTGTTTTTT.

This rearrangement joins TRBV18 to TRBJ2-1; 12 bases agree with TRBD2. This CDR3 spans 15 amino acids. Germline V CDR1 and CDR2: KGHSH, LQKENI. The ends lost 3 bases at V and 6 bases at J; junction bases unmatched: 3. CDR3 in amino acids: CASSPPLAGGNEQFF. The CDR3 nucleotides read TGTGCCAGCTCACCTCCACTAGCGGGAGGCAATGAGCAGTTCTTC.

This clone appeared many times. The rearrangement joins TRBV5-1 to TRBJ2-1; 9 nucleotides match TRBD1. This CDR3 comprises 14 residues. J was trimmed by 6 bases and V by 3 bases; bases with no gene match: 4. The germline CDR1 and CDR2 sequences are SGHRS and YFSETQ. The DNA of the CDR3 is TGCGCCAGCAGCTCGGGACAGGGAGGCAATGAGCAGTTCTTC. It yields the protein CASSSGQGGNEQFF.

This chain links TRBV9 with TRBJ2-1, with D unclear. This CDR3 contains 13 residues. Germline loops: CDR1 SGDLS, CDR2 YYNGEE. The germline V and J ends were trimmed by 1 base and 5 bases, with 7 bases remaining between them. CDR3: CASSVLPNNEQFF. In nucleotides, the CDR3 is TGTGCCAGCAGCGTACTCCCCAACAATGAGCAGTTCTTC.

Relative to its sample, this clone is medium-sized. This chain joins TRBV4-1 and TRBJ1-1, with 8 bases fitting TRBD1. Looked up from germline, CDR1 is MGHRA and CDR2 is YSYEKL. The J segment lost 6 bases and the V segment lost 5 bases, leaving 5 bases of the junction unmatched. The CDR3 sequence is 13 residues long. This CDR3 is CASSGQGYAEAFF. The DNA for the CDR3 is TGCGCCAGCAGCGGACAGGGTTACGCTGAAGCTTTCTTT.

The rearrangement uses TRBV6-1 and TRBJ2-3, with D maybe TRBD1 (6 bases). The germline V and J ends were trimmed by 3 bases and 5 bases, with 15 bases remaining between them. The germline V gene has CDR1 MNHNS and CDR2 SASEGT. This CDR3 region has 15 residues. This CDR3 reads CASSESTQGRDTQYF. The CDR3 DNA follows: TGTGCCAGCAGTGAGTCAACACAGGGAAGAGATACGCAGTATTTT.

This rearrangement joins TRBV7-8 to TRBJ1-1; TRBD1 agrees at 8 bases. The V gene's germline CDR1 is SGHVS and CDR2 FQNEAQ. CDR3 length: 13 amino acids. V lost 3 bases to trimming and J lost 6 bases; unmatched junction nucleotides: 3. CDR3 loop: CASSFDRGAEAFF. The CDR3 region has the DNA TGTGCCAGCAGCTTCGACAGGGGCGCTGAAGCTTTCTTT. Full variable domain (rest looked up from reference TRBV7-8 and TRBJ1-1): GAGVSQSPRYKVAKRGQDVALRCDPISGHVSLFWYQQALGQGPEFLTYFQNEAQLDKSGLPSDRFFAERPEGSVSTLKIQRTQQEDSAVYLCASSFDRGAEAFFGQGTRLTVV.

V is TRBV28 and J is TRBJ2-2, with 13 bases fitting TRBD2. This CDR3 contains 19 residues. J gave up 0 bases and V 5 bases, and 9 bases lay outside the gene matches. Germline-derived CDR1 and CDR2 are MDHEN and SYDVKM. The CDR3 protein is CASSPSVGTSGANTGELFF. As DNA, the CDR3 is TGTGCCAGCAGTCCGTCAGTGGGGACTAGCGGGGCGAACACCGGGGAGCTGTTTTTT.

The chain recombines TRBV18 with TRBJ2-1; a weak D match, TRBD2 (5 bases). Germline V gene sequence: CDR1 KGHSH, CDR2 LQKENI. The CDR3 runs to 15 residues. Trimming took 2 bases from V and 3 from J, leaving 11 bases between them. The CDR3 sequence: CASSPRAGHYNEQFF. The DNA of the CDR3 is TGTGCCAGCTCACCAAGGGCGGGCCACTACAATGAGCAGTTCTTC.

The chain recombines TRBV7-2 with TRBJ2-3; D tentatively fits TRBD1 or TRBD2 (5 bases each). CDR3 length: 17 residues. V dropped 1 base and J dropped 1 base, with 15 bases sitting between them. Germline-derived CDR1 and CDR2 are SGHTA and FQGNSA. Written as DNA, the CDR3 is TGTGCCAGCAGCTTAGAAGGTTCGGGGCCCCGCACAGATACGCAGTATTTT. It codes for CASSLEGSGPRTDTQYF. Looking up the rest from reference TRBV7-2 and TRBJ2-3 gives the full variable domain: GAGVSQSPSNKVTEKGKDVELRCDPISGHTALYWYRQSLGQGLEFLIYFQGNSAPDKSGLPSDRFSAERTGGSVSTLTIQRTQQEDSAVYLCASSLEGSGPRTDTQYFGPGTRLTVL.

The CDR3 loop is CASSPGQGVGNTIYF. The CDR3 bases are TGTGCCAGCAGCCCGGGACAGGGTGTTGGAAACACCATATATTTT. V gene TRBV5-4 combines with J gene TRBJ1-3; 9 nucleotides line up with TRBD1. The germline gives CDR1 SGHNT, CDR2 YYREEE (reference sequence). The CDR3 length is 15 residues. V lost 4 bases and J lost 3; bases outside the gene matches: 5.

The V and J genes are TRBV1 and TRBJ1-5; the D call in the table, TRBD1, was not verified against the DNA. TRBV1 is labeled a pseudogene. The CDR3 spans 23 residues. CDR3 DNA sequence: TGCACCAGCAGCCAAGACTACCGACAGAGACGGGCGCGGAGTTCTAGAGTAAATCAGCCCCAGCATTTT. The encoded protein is CTSSQDYRQRRARSSRVNQPQHF.

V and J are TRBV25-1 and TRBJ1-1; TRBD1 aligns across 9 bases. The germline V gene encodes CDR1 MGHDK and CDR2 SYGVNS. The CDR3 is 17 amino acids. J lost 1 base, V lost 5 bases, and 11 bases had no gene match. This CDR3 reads CASSPVPGQGPNTEAFF. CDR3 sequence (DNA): TGTGCCAGCAGTCCCGTCCCGGGACAGGGACCGAACACTGAAGCTTTCTTT.

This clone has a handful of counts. The CDR3 DNA follows: TGCAGCGTGTTAACTGGCAATCAGCCCCAGCATTTT. It encodes CSVLTGNQPQHF. The rearrangement uses TRBV29-1 and TRBJ1-5; D is unclear. The CDR3 covers 12 residues. V dropped 6 bases and J dropped 2 bases, with 8 bases sitting between them. Germline lookup yields CDR1 SQVTM and CDR2 ANQGSEA.

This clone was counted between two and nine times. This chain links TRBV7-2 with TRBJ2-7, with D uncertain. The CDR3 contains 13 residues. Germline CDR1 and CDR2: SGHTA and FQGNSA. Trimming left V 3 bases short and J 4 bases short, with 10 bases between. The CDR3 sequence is CASSFGRYYEQYF. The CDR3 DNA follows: TGTGCCAGCAGCTTTGGCCGCTATTACGAGCAGTACTTC.

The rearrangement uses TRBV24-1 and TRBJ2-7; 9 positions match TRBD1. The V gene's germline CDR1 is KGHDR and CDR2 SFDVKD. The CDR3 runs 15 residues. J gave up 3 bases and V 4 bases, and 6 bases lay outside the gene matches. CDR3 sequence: CATSDPTTGGYEQYF. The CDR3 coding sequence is TGTGCCACCAGTGACCCGACGACAGGGGGCTACGAGCAGTACTTC.

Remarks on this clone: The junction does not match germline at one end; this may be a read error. The CDR3 DNA sequence: TGTGCTAGCAGCTTGGCAGCGTGGAACACCGGGGAGCTGTTTTTT. It yields the protein CASSLAAWNTGELFF. V and J are TRBV7-7 and TRBJ2-2, with D unclear. The CDR3 sequence is 15 residues long. CDR1 is SSHAT, CDR2 FNYEAQ, per germline (reference sequence).

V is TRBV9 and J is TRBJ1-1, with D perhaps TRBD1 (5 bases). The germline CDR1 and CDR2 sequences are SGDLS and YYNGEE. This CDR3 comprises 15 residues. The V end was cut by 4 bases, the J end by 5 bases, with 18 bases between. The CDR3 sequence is CASSPSPGVNTEAFF. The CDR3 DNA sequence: TGTGCCAGCAGCCCTTCCCCGGGGGTTAATACTGAAGCTTTCTTT.